The 3 T cell receptor beta chains in this list originate from one sample, sequenced in a study of T cell responses to AZD1222 COVID-19 vaccine. The protocol was immunoSEQ multiplex PCR, while the TCRdb copy is restricted to in-frame clones and leaves out a portion. Seen here are around 97,000 clones, roughly nine tenths observed once, and the top ten hold about 41%. The sequencing used peripheral blood, collected on day 0 of AZD1222 vaccination. Source of these receptors: an adult in good health.

The CDR3 loop reads CASSPGDRDQETQYF. DNA for the CDR3: TGTGCCAGCTCACCCGGGGACAGGGACCAAGAGACCCAGTACTTC. The genes are TRBV18 and TRBJ2-5; 9 bases align to TRBD1. The CDR3 spans 15 residues. Germline trimming cut 3 bases from V and 0 bases from J; bases unmatched to any gene: 2. Looked up from germline, CDR1 is KGHSH and CDR2 is LQKENI.

This chain connects TRBV5-5 to TRBJ2-7; D not resolved. The CDR3 sequence is 12 residues long. Germline assignment: CDR1 SGHKS and CDR2 YYEKEE (reference sequence). The V gene lost 1 base and the J gene lost 7 bases, with 9 bases spanning the gap. The CDR3 is CASSLLLGEQYF. The CDR3 bases are TGTGCCAGCAGCTTGTTGTTGGGGGAGCAGTACTTC.

The chain carries TRBV7-9 and TRBJ2-1, with 13 positions matching TRBD2. The CDR3 is made up of 15 amino acids. With 5 bases clipped from V and 5 bases from J, the junction kept 3 bases outside the gene matches. CDR1 and CDR2 (germline): SEHNR, FQNEAQ (reference sequence). CDR3 in DNA: TGTGCCAGCAGCCCCGGGACTAGCGGGAACAATGAGCAGTTCTTC. It encodes CASSPGTSGNNEQFF. The variable domain in full, completed from reference TRBV7-9 and TRBJ2-1, reads DTGVSQNPRHKITKRGQNVTFRCDPISEHNRLYWYRQTLGQGPEFLTYFQNEAQLEKSRLLSDRFSAERPKGSFSTLEIQRTEQGDSAMYLCASSPGTSGNNEQFFGPGTRLTVL.